Listed below are T cell receptor beta chains from one sample, sequenced in a study of CD8 T cells in ankylosing spondylitis. Using its own MiXCR run on the 5' RACE reads, TCRdb lists one record per CDR3 protein. The data hold approximately 340,000 distinct CDR3 sequences, with over 12% observed a single time. The specimen was blood, either unsorted or a sorted T cell fraction (not recorded which). The receptors here all came from a male donor with ankylosing spondylitis or in good health (not recorded which). The CDR3 runs from the conserved cysteine through the conserved F or W. The D gene is left open where the match is weak. Rows give clone size only sometimes, using once, few, many, or a class for an expanded clone.

j_gene: TRBJ2-5; abundance: few; v_gene: TRBV27; d_gene: TRBD2; CDR3aa: CASSLGSGSPETQYF; CDR3nt: TGTGCCAGCAGTTTAGGAAGCGGGAGCCCAGAGACCCAGTACTTC
j_gene: TRBJ1-2; abundance: few; v_gene: TRBV29-1; d_gene: .; CDR3aa: CSVEGFGTGGYTF; CDR3nt: TGCAGCGTTGAGGGTTTCGGCACAGGTGGCTACACCTTC
j_gene: TRBJ2-1; abundance: .; v_gene: TRBV7-8; d_gene: .; CDR3aa: CASSLTGIPYNEQFF; CDR3nt: TGTGCCAGCAGCTTAACCGGGATCCCCTACAATGAGCAGTTCTTC
j_gene: TRBJ1-4; abundance: many; v_gene: TRBV15; d_gene: .; CDR3aa: CATSRDLGSNEKLFF; CDR3nt: TGTGCCACCAGCAGAGACCTGGGTTCTAATGAAAAACTGTTTTTT
j_gene: TRBJ2-1; abundance: .; v_gene: TRBV15; d_gene: .; CDR3aa: CATSRGPNEQFF; CDR3nt: TGTGCCACCAGCAGGGGACCAAATGAGCAGTTCTTC
j_gene: TRBJ2-1; abundance: few; v_gene: TRBV5-1; d_gene: TRBD1; CDR3aa: CASSRDRGIRNEQFF; CDR3nt: TGCGCCAGCTCCCGGGACAGGGGGATTCGGAATGAGCAGTTCTTC
j_gene: TRBJ2-5; abundance: once; v_gene: TRBV20-1; d_gene: .; CDR3aa: CSASDWYQETQYF; CDR3nt: TGCAGTGCCTCGGACTGGTACCAAGAGACCCAGTACTTC
j_gene: TRBJ2-4; abundance: few; v_gene: TRBV2; d_gene: TRBD2; CDR3aa: CASSVQTSGNTKNIQYF; CDR3nt: TGTGCCAGCAGTGTACAGACTAGCGGGAATACCAAAAACATTCAGTACTTC
j_gene: TRBJ2-5; abundance: few; v_gene: TRBV12-3/TRBV12-4; d_gene: .; CDR3aa: CASSFRAGPLPETQYF; CDR3nt: TGTGCCAGCAGTTTTAGGGCAGGACCCCTCCCAGAGACCCAGTACTTC
j_gene: TRBJ1-1; abundance: .; v_gene: TRBV12-3/TRBV12-4; d_gene: TRBD1; CDR3aa: CASIEPGTGSSEAFF; CDR3nt: TGTGCCAGCATCGAGCCCGGGACAGGGAGTTCTGAAGCTTTCTTT
j_gene: TRBJ2-3; abundance: few; v_gene: TRBV29-1; d_gene: .; CDR3aa: CSVAGTPFGTQYF; CDR3nt: TGCAGCGTAGCAGGGACCCCTTTTGGTACGCAGTATTTT
j_gene: TRBJ2-5; abundance: .; v_gene: TRBV2; d_gene: .; CDR3aa: CASSEDVAGETQYF; CDR3nt: TGTGCCAGCAGTGAAGATGTAGCCGGGGAGACCCAGTACTTC
j_gene: TRBJ2-7; abundance: .; v_gene: TRBV19; d_gene: TRBD1; CDR3aa: CASKGQDHYEQYF; CDR3nt: TGTGCCAGTAAAGGACAGGACCACTACGAGCAGTACTTC
j_gene: TRBJ1-1; abundance: many; v_gene: TRBV5-1; d_gene: .; CDR3aa: CASSTGQNTEAFF; CDR3nt: TGCGCCAGCAGCACGGGACAGAACACTGAAGCTTTCTTT
j_gene: TRBJ2-5; abundance: few; v_gene: TRBV5-1; d_gene: .; CDR3aa: CASSLRGFRQETQYF; CDR3nt: TGCGCCAGCAGCTTGAGGGGATTCCGGCAAGAGACCCAGTACTTC
j_gene: TRBJ2-7; abundance: .; v_gene: TRBV4-2; d_gene: .; CDR3aa: CASSQGGGPSYEQYF; CDR3nt: TGTGCCAGCAGCCAAGGAGGAGGCCCATCCTACGAGCAGTACTTC
j_gene: TRBJ1-1; abundance: many; v_gene: TRBV5-1; d_gene: .; CDR3aa: CASGSLGPGSEAFF; CDR3nt: TGCGCCAGCGGATCCTTGGGTCCCGGTTCTGAAGCTTTCTTT
j_gene: TRBJ2-3; abundance: .; v_gene: TRBV2; d_gene: TRBD2; CDR3aa: CASGREGSSTDTQYF; CDR3nt: TGTGCCAGCGGCCGGGAGGGTTCTAGCACAGATACGCAGTATTTT
j_gene: TRBJ2-7; abundance: .; v_gene: TRBV6-1; d_gene: .; CDR3aa: CASSEGPSEAYEQYF; CDR3nt: TGTGCCAGCAGTGAAGGGCCTAGCGAAGCCTACGAGCAGTACTTC
j_gene: TRBJ2-2; abundance: .; v_gene: TRBV20-1; d_gene: .; CDR3aa: CSARDRGGELFF; CDR3nt: TGCAGTGCTAGAGATCGGGGCGGGGAGCTGTTTTTT
j_gene: TRBJ1-4; abundance: few; v_gene: TRBV5-1; d_gene: .; CDR3aa: CASSLVDRNEKLFF; CDR3nt: TGCGCCAGCAGCTTGGTAGACAGGAATGAAAAACTGTTTTTT
j_gene: TRBJ1-2; abundance: .; v_gene: TRBV15; d_gene: .; CDR3aa: CATSADINYGYTF; CDR3nt: TGTGCCACCAGCGCAGACATTAACTATGGCTACACCTTC
j_gene: TRBJ2-3; abundance: .; v_gene: TRBV11-3; d_gene: .; CDR3aa: CASSSDRASSTDTQYF; CDR3nt: TGTGCCAGCAGCTCGGACAGAGCCTCTAGCACAGATACGCAGTATTTT
j_gene: TRBJ2-1; abundance: few; v_gene: TRBV9; d_gene: .; CDR3aa: CASSVDRDPYNEQFF; CDR3nt: TGTGCCAGCAGCGTAGACAGGGACCCTTACAATGAGCAGTTCTTC
j_gene: TRBJ2-7; abundance: few; v_gene: TRBV5-5; d_gene: .; CDR3aa: CASSSGATYEQYF; CDR3nt: TGTGCCAGCAGCTCCGGGGCAACCTACGAGCAGTACTTC
j_gene: TRBJ2-4; abundance: .; v_gene: TRBV5-6; d_gene: TRBD2; CDR3aa: CASTLAGAENIQYF; CDR3nt: TGTGCCAGCACCCTAGCGGGAGCGGAAAACATTCAGTACTTC
j_gene: TRBJ1-2; abundance: .; v_gene: TRBV2; d_gene: .; CDR3aa: CASSESFNYGYTF; CDR3nt: TGTGCCAGCAGTGAGTCATTTAACTATGGCTACACCTTC
j_gene: TRBJ1-2; abundance: .; v_gene: TRBV5-1; d_gene: .; CDR3aa: CASSLGGAGSGGYTF; CDR3nt: TGCGCCAGCAGCTTGGGGGGCGCAGGCTCAGGTGGCTACACCTTC
j_gene: TRBJ2-3; abundance: few; v_gene: TRBV10-3; d_gene: TRBD2; CDR3aa: CAIKLAGITDTQYF; CDR3nt: TGTGCCATCAAACTAGCGGGGATCACAGATACGCAGTATTTT
j_gene: TRBJ1-4; abundance: .; v_gene: TRBV12-3/TRBV12-4; d_gene: .; CDR3aa: CASSFQSTNEKLFF; CDR3nt: TGTGCCAGCAGTTTCCAGTCAACTAATGAAAAACTGTTTTTT
j_gene: TRBJ1-4; abundance: few; v_gene: TRBV25-1; d_gene: TRBD1; CDR3aa: CATGQGDEKLFF; CDR3nt: TGTGCCACGGGACAGGGGGATGAAAAACTGTTTTTT
j_gene: TRBJ1-2; abundance: few; v_gene: TRBV12-3/TRBV12-4; d_gene: .; CDR3aa: CASSLLVDYGYTF; CDR3nt: TGTGCCAGCAGTTTATTGGTGGACTATGGCTACACCTTC
j_gene: TRBJ2-2; abundance: .; v_gene: TRBV24-1; d_gene: .; CDR3aa: CATSQPRTGELFF; CDR3nt: TGTGCCACCAGCCAACCCCGCACCGGGGAGCTGTTTTTT
j_gene: TRBJ1-1; abundance: few; v_gene: TRBV18; d_gene: TRBD1; CDR3aa: CASSHDRVHTEAFF; CDR3nt: TGTGCCAGCTCCCACGACAGGGTCCACACTGAAGCTTTCTTT
j_gene: TRBJ2-3; abundance: many; v_gene: TRBV5-1; d_gene: .; CDR3aa: CASSLGLPRPDTQYF; CDR3nt: TGCGCCAGCAGCTTGGGACTGCCCCGACCAGATACGCAGTATTTT
j_gene: TRBJ1-6; abundance: .; v_gene: TRBV6-1; d_gene: .; CDR3aa: CASSRGGGVRLYNSPLHF; CDR3nt: TGTGCCAGCAGTCGCGGGGGTGGAGTACGCCTTTATAATTCACCCCTCCACTTT
j_gene: TRBJ2-7; abundance: few; v_gene: TRBV20-1; d_gene: .; CDR3aa: CSARGRRASYEQYF; CDR3nt: TGCAGTGCCCGAGGGCGCAGGGCTTCCTACGAGCAGTACTTC
j_gene: TRBJ1-2; abundance: .; v_gene: TRBV7-8; d_gene: TRBD1; CDR3aa: CASSPGTAHGYTF; CDR3nt: TGTGCCAGCAGCCCCGGGACAGCCCATGGCTACACCTTC
j_gene: TRBJ2-1; abundance: .; v_gene: TRBV20-1; d_gene: .; CDR3aa: CSARTASYNEQFF; CDR3nt: TGCAGTGCCCGGACTGCCTCCTACAATGAGCAGTTCTTC
j_gene: TRBJ1-1; abundance: .; v_gene: TRBV15; d_gene: .; CDR3aa: CATSTTPGNTEAFF; CDR3nt: TGTGCCACCAGCACCACGCCTGGGAACACTGAAGCTTTCTTT
j_gene: TRBJ2-3; abundance: few; v_gene: TRBV3-1; d_gene: TRBD2; CDR3aa: CASSHTSGYTDTQYF; CDR3nt: TGTGCCAGCAGCCATACTAGCGGGTACACAGATACGCAGTATTTT